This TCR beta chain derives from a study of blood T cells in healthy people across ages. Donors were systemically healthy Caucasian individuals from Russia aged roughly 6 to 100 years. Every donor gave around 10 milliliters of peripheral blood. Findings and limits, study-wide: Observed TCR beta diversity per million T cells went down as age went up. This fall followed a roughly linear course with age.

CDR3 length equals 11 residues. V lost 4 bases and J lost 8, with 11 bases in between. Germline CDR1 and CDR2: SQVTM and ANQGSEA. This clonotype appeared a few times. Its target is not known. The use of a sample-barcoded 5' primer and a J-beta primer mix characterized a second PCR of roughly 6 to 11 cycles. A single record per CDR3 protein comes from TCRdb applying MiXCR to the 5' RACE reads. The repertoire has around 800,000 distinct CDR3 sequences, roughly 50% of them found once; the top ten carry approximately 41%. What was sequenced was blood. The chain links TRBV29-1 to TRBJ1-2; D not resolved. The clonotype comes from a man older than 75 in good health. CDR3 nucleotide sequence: TGCAGCGTTGGGGCCCTGGGGGGCTACACCTTC. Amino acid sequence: CSVGALGGYTF.